A single sample gave rise to the 29 T cell receptor beta chains below, sequenced in a study of blood T cell repertoires in COVID-19. Profiling relied on immunoSEQ multiplex PCR, and the TCRdb table lists in-frame clones only, not all of them. The sample carries some 150,000 clones, 70% to 90% recorded once. The sample consisted of peripheral blood. The receptors were gathered from a man aged 40-55 years with acute or convalescent COVID-19.

The genes are TRBV5-6 and TRBJ1-5, with a tentative D call TRBD1 (5 bases). There are 16 residues in the CDR3. Germline V gene lookup returns CDR1 SGHDT and CDR2 YYEEEE. V was shortened by 4 bases and J by 1 base, with 15 bases between the two germline ends. The CDR3 loop reads CASSEGTAGSNQPQHF. In DNA form, the CDR3 reads TGTGCCAGCAGCGAAGGGACGGCGGGGAGCAATCAGCCCCAGCATTTT.

The gene calls are TRBV7-9 and TRBJ2-1, with TRBD2 as a possible D gene (6 bases). Germline assignment: CDR1 SEHNR and CDR2 FQNEAQ (reference sequence). V lost 4 bases to trimming and J lost 0 bases, with 13 bases between them. The CDR3 spans 16 residues. The DNA of the CDR3 is TGTGCCAGCAGCTGGGCGGGACCTAGCTCCTACAATGAGCAGTTCTTC. Translating it yields CASSWAGPSSYNEQFF.

This sequence joins TRBV5-1 and TRBJ2-1; TRBD2 matches 9 bases. Germline CDR1 is SGHRS and CDR2 is YFSETQ. After removal of 2 bases from V and 6 bases from J, the junction contained 9 bases not matched to a gene. The CDR3 consists of 16 residues. Written as DNA, the CDR3 is TGCGCCAGCAGCTTAACATCTAGCGGGGAAGGCAATGAGCAGTTCTTC. The encoded protein is CASSLTSSGEGNEQFF.

The gene calls are TRBV19 and TRBJ2-3, with 8 bases matching TRBD1. CDR1 and CDR2 from the germline V gene are LNHDA and SQIVND (reference sequence). V shed 4 bases, J shed 3 bases, and the junction held 3 bases outside the gene matches. This CDR3 is 14 amino acids long. The CDR3 sequence: CASSTRQGTDTQYF. The CDR3 bases are TGTGCCAGTAGTACTAGACAGGGGACAGATACGCAGTATTTT.

This chain links TRBV11-1 with TRBJ1-2, with 7 bases identical to TRBD1. With 6 bases clipped from V and 8 bases from J, the junction kept 6 bases outside the gene matches. Per the germline V gene, CDR1 is SGHAT and CDR2 is FQDESV (reference sequence). The CDR3 totals 12 residues. The CDR3 DNA reads as TGTGCCAGCAGTCCAGGGGGGAACGGCTACACCTTC. Protein sequence: CASSPGGNGYTF.

The chain carries TRBV3-1 (or the pseudogene TRBV3-2) and TRBJ2-7, with 7 bases aligning to TRBD2. Germline CDR1 is LGHDT and CDR2 is YNNKEL (reference sequence). Trimming took 4 bases from V and 3 from J; bases not matched to a gene: 9. This CDR3 region has 15 residues. CDR3 loop: CASSRGGNGIYEQYF. In nucleotides, the CDR3 is TGTGCCAGCAGCCGGGGGGGGAATGGGATCTACGAGCAGTACTTC.

The chain employs TRBV7-3 and TRBJ2-7; 7 nucleotides align to TRBD1. CDR3 length: 15 residues. The germline V gene encodes CDR1 SGHTA and CDR2 FQGTGA. With 5 bases clipped from V and 6 bases from J, the junction kept 13 bases outside the gene matches. The CDR3 is CASSPRPGQPSEQYF. In nucleotides, the CDR3 is TGTGCCAGCAGCCCGAGACCGGGACAGCCCTCCGAGCAGTACTTC.

About this clone: Mismatch with germline at one junction end may stem from a read error. The chain employs TRBV5-1 and TRBJ2-2; TRBD2 matches at 13 bases. The CDR3 is 17 residues long. Germline-derived CDR1 and CDR2 are SGHRS and YFSETQ. The DNA for the CDR3 is TGCGCCAGCAGATTGACTAGCGGGGGGCCGAAGACCGGGGAGCTGTTTTTT. Translated, it gives CASRLTSGGPKTGELFF.

This rearrangement joins TRBV28 to TRBJ1-2, with a possible D match to TRBD1 (6 bases). V lost 9 bases to trimming and J lost 2 bases, with 13 bases between them. The CDR3 spans 13 residues. Germline CDR1 is MDHEN and CDR2 is SYDVKM. As DNA, the CDR3 is TGTGCCAGTACAGGGAATTTGAACTATGGCTACACCTTC. Protein sequence: CASTGNLNYGYTF.

The chain recombines TRBV18 with TRBJ1-2, with no clear D. Germline assignment: CDR1 KGHSH and CDR2 LQKENI. This CDR3 contains 13 residues. V dropped 3 bases and J dropped 4 bases, with 9 bases sitting between them. DNA for the CDR3: TGTGCCAGCTCACCTAACCTGAGCTATGGCTACACCTTC. It translates to CASSPNLSYGYTF. The whole variable domain, remainder taken from reference TRBV18 and TRBJ1-2, is NAGVMQNPRHLVRRRGQEARLRCSPMKGHSHVYWYRQLPEEGLKFMVYLQKENIIDESGMPKERFSAEFPKEGPSILRIQQVVRGDSAAYFCASSPNLSYGYTFGSGTRLTVV.

The chain links TRBV6-5 to TRBJ2-7; the match to TRBD2 covers 9 bases. This CDR3 region has 15 residues. Trimming cost V 4 bases and J 5 bases; bases outside gene matches: 9. From germline, CDR1 is MNHEY and CDR2 SVGAGI. CDR3 loop: CASSFYPGLANEQYF. The DNA of the CDR3 is TGTGCCAGCAGTTTCTACCCGGGACTAGCCAACGAGCAGTACTTC.

This chain connects TRBV6-5 to TRBJ1-2; 10 bases are shared with TRBD1. CDR1 is MNHEY and CDR2 is SVGAGI in the germline V gene. The CDR3 extends over 16 amino acids. After removal of 4 bases from V and 0 bases from J, the junction contained 5 bases not matched to a gene. CDR3 nucleotide sequence: TGTGCCAGCAGTTTGGACAGGGGGAGGACTAACTATGGCTACACCTTC. Residues: CASSLDRGRTNYGYTF.

The chain is built from TRBV24-1 and TRBJ2-1, with D possibly matching TRBD2 (6 bases). V was cut by 0 bases and J by 8 bases, with 13 bases left in between. The CDR3 contains 15 residues. Germline V gene sequence: CDR1 KGHDR, CDR2 SFDVKD. CDR3 amino acids: CATSDLQSGGDEQFF. The CDR3 DNA is TGTGCCACCAGTGATTTGCAAAGCGGAGGGGATGAGCAGTTCTTC.

The genes are TRBV11-1 and TRBJ1-2, with D possibly matching TRBD1 (6 bases). The CDR3 is made up of 14 amino acids. Per the germline V gene, CDR1 is SGHAT and CDR2 is FQDESV (reference sequence). V was cut by 5 bases and J by 7 bases, with 17 bases left in between. This CDR3 reads CASSPNRGQSGYTF. The CDR3 DNA reads as TGTGCCAGCAGCCCAAATCGCGGACAGAGTGGCTACACCTTC.

The chain combines TRBV13 with TRBJ2-3; 7 nucleotides agree with TRBD1. V lost 3 bases and J lost 0; bases outside the gene matches: 0. The CDR3 is made up of 14 amino acids. The germline V gene encodes CDR1 PRHDT and CDR2 FYEKMQ (reference sequence). The CDR3 DNA sequence: TGTGCCAGCAGCTTGGACAGGAGCACAGATACGCAGTATTTT. Amino acid sequence: CASSLDRSTDTQYF.

The chain combines TRBV27 with TRBJ2-7, with 10 bases aligning to TRBD2. CDR1 and CDR2 from the germline V gene are MNHEY and SMNVEV (reference sequence). The CDR3 has 19 amino acids. Trimming took 9 bases from V and 5 from J; bases not matched to a gene: 25. The CDR3 DNA sequence: TGTGCCAGTCCCCCCAGGGGAGGGAGCCAGCGGGGGGGCGGCCACGAGCAGTACTTC. Protein product: CASPPRGGSQRGGGHEQYF.

This chain connects TRBV7-6 to TRBJ2-3, with 10 bases identical to TRBD2. This CDR3 spans 16 amino acids. The germline V gene has CDR1 SGHVS and CDR2 FNYEAQ. Germline trimming cut 3 bases from V and 2 bases from J; bases unmatched to any gene: 5. The CDR3, as DNA: TGTGCCAGCAGCTTCCTAGCGGGGGAGTCCACAGATACGCAGTATTTT. Residues: CASSFLAGESTDTQYF.

The CDR3 DNA is TGTGCCAGCCGAGGGACAGGGGGCTTCTACGAGCAGTACTTC. Translated: CASRGTGGFYEQYF. The V call is TRBV28, the J call TRBJ2-7, with 12 bases fitting TRBD1. Trimming took 8 bases from V and 3 from J; bases not matched to a gene: 5. CDR3 length equals 14 residues. Germline CDR1 and CDR2: MDHEN and SYDVKM.

A few counts support this clone. CDR3 region: CASSPNRDYDSGANVLTF. In DNA form, the CDR3 reads TGTGCCAGCAGCCCAAACAGGGACTACGACTCTGGGGCCAACGTCCTGACTTTC. The chain joins TRBV3-1 (or the pseudogene TRBV3-2) to TRBJ2-6; D perhaps matches TRBD2 (7 bases). Germline CDR1 is LGHDT and CDR2 is YNNKEL (reference sequence). This CDR3 comprises 18 residues. V lost 4 bases to trimming and J lost 0 bases, with 16 bases between them.

The chain joins TRBV6-5 to TRBJ2-1; 10 nucleotides agree with TRBD2. Germline values: CDR1 MNHEY, CDR2 SVGAGI. The V segment lost 5 bases and the J segment 10 bases; nucleotides outside the gene matches: 8. This CDR3 is 14 amino acids long. The CDR3 is CASSTGTSVREQFF. The CDR3 DNA is TGTGCCAGCAGTACCGGGACTAGCGTGAGGGAGCAGTTCTTC.

The chain couples TRBV7-3 to TRBJ1-2, with D unresolved. Germline V gene lookup returns CDR1 SGHTA and CDR2 FQGTGA. Trimming stripped 2 bases from V and 7 bases from J, with 14 bases between. This CDR3 is 14 amino acids long. CDR3 loop: CASSLEGGMGGYTF. In DNA form, the CDR3 reads TGTGCCAGCAGCTTAGAGGGAGGAATGGGTGGCTACACCTTC.

This rearrangement joins TRBV7-8 to TRBJ2-6, with 7 positions matching TRBD2. There are 15 residues in the CDR3. The germline gives CDR1 SGHVS, CDR2 FQNEAQ. The ends lost 5 bases at V and 2 bases at J; junction bases unmatched: 3. DNA for the CDR3: TGTGCCAGCAGCATGGGGAGGGCTGGGGCCAACGTCCTGACTTTC. It encodes CASSMGRAGANVLTF.

The gene calls are TRBV5-1 and TRBJ2-2; no clear D. Germline assignment: CDR1 SGHRS and CDR2 YFSETQ. With 1 base removed from V and 3 bases from J, the gap between germline ends came to 10 bases. This CDR3 has 15 amino acids. CDR3 residues: CASSLSQVHTGELFF. The CDR3 nucleotides are TGCGCCAGCAGCTTGTCGCAGGTGCACACCGGGGAGCTGTTTTTT.

This clone was detected once. This rearrangement joins TRBV27 to TRBJ2-2; tentatively, D is TRBD2 (5 bases). This CDR3 is 14 amino acids long. V was trimmed by 5 bases and J by 6 bases, leaving 13 bases between them. From germline, CDR1 is MNHEY and CDR2 SMNVEV (reference sequence). CDR3 region: CASSLEGRAGELFF. The CDR3 DNA sequence: TGTGCCAGCAGTCTAGAGGGTAGAGCCGGGGAGCTGTTTTTT.

This rearrangement joins TRBV10-3 to TRBJ1-1; D is perhaps TRBD1 (6 bases). Germline V gene lookup returns CDR1 ENHRY and CDR2 SYGVKD. The CDR3 extends over 16 amino acids. V lost 2 bases to trimming and J lost 3 bases, with 16 bases between them. DNA of the CDR3: TGTGCCATCAGTGAGCGCCGGGAGGGGGTTTACACTGAAGCTTTCTTT. Translated: CAISERREGVYTEAFF.

This CDR3 is CASHLLTALNTEAFF. The CDR3 nucleotides are TGTGCCAGCCATTTGCTAACAGCTCTGAACACTGAAGCTTTCTTT. The chain is built from TRBV6-5 and TRBJ1-1, with D unclear. Looked up from germline, CDR1 is MNHEY and CDR2 is SVGAGI. The CDR3 is 15 amino acids. V gave up 8 bases and J gave up 0 bases, with 16 bases separating them.

This rearrangement joins TRBV7-2 to TRBJ1-1; D remains ambiguous. This CDR3 contains 15 residues. V lost 2 bases and J 1 base, leaving 11 bases between the germline ends. Germline CDR1 reads SGHTA; CDR2 reads FQGNSA. DNA of the CDR3: TGTGCCAGCAGCTTAACCCACTTCGGGAACACTGAAGCTTTCTTT. Amino acid sequence: CASSLTHFGNTEAFF.

The chain's CDR3 is CASSEQGPGSGEQYF. The CDR3 coding sequence is TGTGCCAGCAGTGAACAAGGCCCAGGGTCGGGTGAGCAGTACTTC. V is TRBV6-1 and J is TRBJ2-7; D perhaps matches TRBD1 (5 bases). The CDR3 is 15 amino acids. The V and J ends lost 2 bases and 7 bases respectively, with 18 bases between them. The germline V gene encodes CDR1 MNHNS and CDR2 SASEGT.

This chain connects TRBV29-1 to TRBJ1-1; D remains ambiguous. CDR1 is SQVTM and CDR2 is ANQGSEA in the germline V gene. V gave up 4 bases and J gave up 11 bases, with 11 bases separating them. The CDR3 has 10 amino acids. CDR3 region: CSVGGYPAFF. DNA for the CDR3: TGCAGCGTTGGAGGGTATCCCGCTTTCTTT.